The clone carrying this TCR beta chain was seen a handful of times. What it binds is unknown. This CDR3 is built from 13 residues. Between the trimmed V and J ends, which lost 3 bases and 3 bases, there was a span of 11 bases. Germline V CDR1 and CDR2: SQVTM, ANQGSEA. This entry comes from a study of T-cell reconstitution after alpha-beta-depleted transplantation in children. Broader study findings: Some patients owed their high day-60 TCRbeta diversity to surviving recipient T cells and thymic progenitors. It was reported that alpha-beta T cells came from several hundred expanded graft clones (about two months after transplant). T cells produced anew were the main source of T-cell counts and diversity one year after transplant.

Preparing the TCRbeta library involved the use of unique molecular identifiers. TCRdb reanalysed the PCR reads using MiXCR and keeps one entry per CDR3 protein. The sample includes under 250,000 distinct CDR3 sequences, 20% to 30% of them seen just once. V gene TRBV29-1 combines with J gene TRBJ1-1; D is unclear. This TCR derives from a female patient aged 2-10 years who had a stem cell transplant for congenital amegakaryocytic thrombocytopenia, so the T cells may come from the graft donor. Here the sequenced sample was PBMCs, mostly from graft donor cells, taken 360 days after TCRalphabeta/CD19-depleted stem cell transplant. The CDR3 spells CSVERRQYTEAFF. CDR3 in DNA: TGCAGCGTTGAGCGGCGGCAATACACTGAAGCTTTCTTT.